This T cell receptor beta chain was captured in a study of blood T cells in healthy people across ages. Findings and caveats of the study: More naive CD4+ cells and higher diversity were found in long-lived than in aged donors.

About this clonotype itself: Antigen: not known.

A second 7 to 11 cycle PCR used barcoded and J-beta primers. In TCRdb, the 5' RACE reads were re-called with MiXCR into one record per CDR3 protein. The table lists roughly 1,500,000 distinct CDR3 sequences, 40% to 50% of them singletons. This TCR was sampled from a woman between 18 and 29 years old in good health. The sample was blood.

The CDR3 DNA reads as TGTGCCAGCAGTTACTCGATATATCGGACGGGGGGCCCTCAAGAAAACAATGAGCAGTTCTTC. Translation gives CASSYSIYRTGGPQENNEQFF. This chain connects TRBV6-2 or TRBV6-3 to TRBJ2-1; perhaps TRBD2 as D (7 bases). This CDR3 contains 21 residues. V was shortened by 0 bases and J by 5 bases, with 29 bases between the two germline ends. Germline CDR1 MNHEY, CDR2 SVGEGT.